The 20 T cell receptor beta chains below were found in one sample sequenced in a study of T-cell reconstitution after alpha-beta-depleted transplantation in children. It was with unique molecular identifiers that the TCRbeta library was prepared. One entry per CDR3 protein results from TCRdb running MiXCR on the PCR reads. This table has about 440,000 distinct CDR3 sequences, around 46% appearing once. The sequenced sample was PBMCs, obtained before TCRalphabeta/CD19-depleted stem cell transplant. The source is a girl aged 2 to 10 with aplastic anemia, due to receive a stem cell transplant.

This clonotype was seen more than once but under ten times. The chain couples TRBV3-1 to TRBJ2-1; 9 bases align to TRBD2. The V segment lost 3 bases and the J segment 16 bases; nucleotides outside the gene matches: 13. Per the germline V gene, CDR1 is LGHDT and CDR2 is YNNKEL (reference sequence). This CDR3 is 14 amino acids long. The chain's CDR3 is CASSHSRAGTSRFF. CDR3 nucleotides: TGTGCCAGCAGCCATTCGCGCGCGGGGACTAGCCGATTCTTC.

This chain joins TRBV15 and TRBJ2-3; weak D call: TRBD2 (6 bases). CDR3 length equals 17 residues. Trimming stripped 5 bases from V and 1 base from J, with 19 bases between. Germline values: CDR1 LNHNV, CDR2 YYDKDF (reference sequence). The CDR3 sequence: CATSRTLRDVGTDTQYF. CDR3 DNA sequence: TGTGCCACCAGCCGAACGCTGCGGGACGTCGGCACAGATACGCAGTATTTT.

Only one count was recorded for this clonotype. The chain employs TRBV20-1 and TRBJ2-3, with 10 bases fitting TRBD2. The V gene's germline CDR1 is DFQATT and CDR2 SNEGSKA (reference sequence). CDR3 length: 14 amino acids. V lost 3 bases and J lost 6; bases outside the gene matches: 6. CDR3 residues: CSASWGLAPDTQYF. In nucleotides, the CDR3 is TGCAGTGCTAGTTGGGGACTAGCGCCGGATACGCAGTATTTT.

The V gene is TRBV5-1, the J gene TRBJ1-1, with 11 bases lining up with TRBD1. The CDR3 is 15 residues long. Germline V gene data show CDR1 as SGHRS and CDR2 as YFSETQ. J was trimmed by 1 base and V by 4 bases; bases with no gene match: 3. CDR3 protein: CASSAGQGGNTEAFF. As DNA, the CDR3 is TGCGCCAGCAGCGCGGGACAGGGGGGGAACACTGAAGCTTTCTTT. Together with reference TRBV5-1 and TRBJ1-1, the CDR3 gives the full variable domain: KAGVTQTPRYLIKTRGQQVTLSCSPISGHRSVSWYQQTPGQGLQFLFEYFSETQRNKGNFPGRFSGRQFSNSRSEMNVSTLELGDSALYLCASSAGQGGNTEAFFGQGTRLTVV.

This clonotype has a handful of counts. The rearrangement links TRBV3-1 to TRBJ2-7; D ambiguous. The CDR3 runs 12 residues. The V gene lost 3 bases and the J gene lost 6 bases, with 9 bases spanning the gap. The germline CDR1 and CDR2 sequences are LGHDT and YNNKEL (reference sequence). In nucleotides, the CDR3 is TGTGCCAGCAGCCACGCCTACGGCGAGCAGTACTTC. Protein sequence: CASSHAYGEQYF.

This clonotype was counted between two and nine times. V is TRBV7-2 and J is TRBJ2-7; D not resolved. CDR3 length equals 12 residues. Trimming removed 8 bases from V and 4 bases from J, with 12 bases in between. The V gene's germline CDR1 is SGHTA and CDR2 FQGNSA. The CDR3 DNA is TGTGCCAGCGCCTCGGATACATACGAGCAGTACTTC. Amino acids: CASASDTYEQYF.

The chain joins TRBV5-1 to TRBJ1-1; 9 bases agree with TRBD1. With 4 bases clipped from V and 1 base from J, the junction kept 8 bases outside the gene matches. The CDR3 is 16 residues long. Germline assignment: CDR1 SGHRS and CDR2 YFSETQ. Written as DNA, the CDR3 is TGCGCCAGCAGCGGGGGGACAGGGAGGGGGAACACTGAAGCTTTCTTT. Amino acids: CASSGGTGRGNTEAFF. The full variable domain, with the rest looked up from reference TRBV5-1 and TRBJ1-1, is KAGVTQTPRYLIKTRGQQVTLSCSPISGHRSVSWYQQTPGQGLQFLFEYFSETQRNKGNFPGRFSGRQFSNSRSEMNVSTLELGDSALYLCASSGGTGRGNTEAFFGQGTRLTVV.

The chain employs TRBV20-1 and TRBJ2-3, with 7 bases identical to TRBD2. CDR3 length equals 14 residues. The V segment lost 2 bases and the J segment 0 bases; nucleotides outside the gene matches: 2. CDR1 and CDR2 from the germline V gene are DFQATT and SNEGSKA (reference sequence). CDR3 region: CSARSGTSTDTQYF. The CDR3 DNA reads TGCAGTGCTAGAAGCGGGACGAGCACAGATACGCAGTATTTT.

This clonotype has only a few counts. V is TRBV29-1 and J is TRBJ2-2; D possibly corresponds to TRBD2 (6 bases). Germline V CDR1 and CDR2: SQVTM, ANQGSEA. Trimming removed 4 bases from V and 7 bases from J, with 13 bases in between. The CDR3 is 13 amino acids. The CDR3 here is CSVAGRRIGELFF. CDR3 nucleotide sequence: TGCAGCGTTGCTGGGAGGAGGATCGGGGAGCTGTTTTTT.

This clonotype was detected ten times or more. The chain joins TRBV20-1 to TRBJ2-2, with D tentatively TRBD2 (6 bases). Trimming cost V 3 bases and J 1 base, with 6 bases left between them. CDR1 DFQATT and CDR2 SNEGSKA come from the germline V gene (reference sequence). The CDR3 loop spans 13 amino acids. The CDR3 DNA follows: TGCAGTGCTAGGCGGGAGAACACCGGGGAGCTGTTTTTT. This sequence encodes CSARRENTGELFF.

This clonotype turned up a few times. The chain combines TRBV7-8 with TRBJ2-1, with D hard to call. This CDR3 has 13 amino acids. V dropped 1 base and J dropped 6 bases, with 7 bases sitting between them. Germline V CDR1 and CDR2: SGHVS, FQNEAQ. In DNA, the CDR3 is TGTGCCAGCAGCTTAGGAGGTGGCAATGAGCAGTTCTTC. This translates into CASSLGGGNEQFF.

There are a few counts of this clonotype. This rearrangement joins TRBV5-1 to TRBJ2-7, with 8 bases matching TRBD1. Germline V CDR1 and CDR2: SGHRS, YFSETQ. Trimming took 4 bases from V and 2 from J; bases not matched to a gene: 8. This CDR3 comprises 15 residues. The DNA for the CDR3 is TGCGCCAGCAGCCTGGACGGGACAGGCCCCTACGAGCAGTACTTC. Translated: CASSLDGTGPYEQYF.

This clonotype showed up many times. The CDR3 region has the DNA TGTGCCAGCAGTATCCAGGGGTATCCTTTCTATGGCTACACCTTC. Translation gives CASSIQGYPFYGYTF. The V call is TRBV7-2, the J call TRBJ1-2; D perhaps matches TRBD1 (6 bases). This CDR3 has 15 residues. Germline values: CDR1 SGHTA, CDR2 FQGNSA. Trimming stripped 6 bases from V and 4 bases from J, with 18 bases between.

This clonotype counts as medium-sized (0.01 to 0.1%). V gene TRBV5-1 combines with J gene TRBJ2-5, with D perhaps TRBD1 (5 bases). This CDR3 is 15 amino acids long. CDR1 SGHRS and CDR2 YFSETQ come from the germline V gene. The ends were cut back, 0 bases at V and 5 bases at J, with 14 bases in the middle. The CDR3 region has the DNA TGCGCCAGCAGCTTGGCCCGGAGACAGCTCGAGACCCAGTACTTC. Protein sequence: CASSLARRQLETQYF.

The J gene is TRBJ2-1, the V gene TRBV20-1, with D unclear. Germline V gene data show CDR1 as DFQATT and CDR2 as SNEGSKA (reference sequence). V lost 0 bases and J lost 8, with 11 bases in between. CDR3 length: 13 amino acids. As DNA, the CDR3 is TGCAGTGCTAGAGATCCCCGGGTCCATGAGCAGTTCTTC. This sequence encodes CSARDPRVHEQFF.

The V call is TRBV12-3 or TRBV12-4, the J call TRBJ2-7, with 7 bases matching TRBD1. J was trimmed by 3 bases and V by 7 bases; bases with no gene match: 9. This CDR3 has 14 amino acids. The CDR3 DNA is TGTGCCAGCAAGGGATTCGGGACAGACTACGAGCAGTACTTC. Translation: CASKGFGTDYEQYF.

The V and J genes are TRBV20-1 and TRBJ2-1; 10 bases are shared with TRBD2. CDR3 length equals 17 residues. The J segment lost 2 bases and the V segment lost 3 bases, leaving 10 bases of the junction unmatched. From germline, CDR1 is DFQATT and CDR2 SNEGSKA (reference sequence). CDR3 DNA: TGCAGTGCTAGCCACGGACTTAGCGGGAGGACCTACAATGAGCAGTTCTTC. Protein sequence: CSASHGLSGRTYNEQFF.

The chain employs TRBV7-2 and TRBJ2-1; possibly TRBD1 for D (5 bases). Looked up from germline, CDR1 is SGHTA and CDR2 is FQGNSA. Trimming left V 3 bases short and J 8 bases short, with 8 bases between. This CDR3 has 12 residues. CDR3 in DNA: TGTGCCAGCAGCTTCCAGGGCTATGAGCAGTTCTTC. It encodes CASSFQGYEQFF.

This clonotype was picked up a small number of times. J is TRBJ2-2 and V is TRBV19; D gene ambiguous. The CDR3 sequence is 13 residues long. Per the germline V gene, CDR1 is LNHDA and CDR2 is SQIVND (reference sequence). The germline V and J ends were trimmed by 5 bases and 4 bases, with 8 bases remaining between them. The CDR3 DNA reads as TGTGCCAGTAGTGGCATTGGCACCGGGGAGCTGTTTTTT. Protein product: CASSGIGTGELFF.

In this sample, this clonotype turned up many times. The chain links TRBV5-6 to TRBJ2-5; 10 nucleotides line up with TRBD2. The ends lost 0 bases at V and 8 bases at J; junction bases unmatched: 10. Looked up from germline, CDR1 is SGHDT and CDR2 is YYEEEE. This CDR3 has 16 residues. The CDR3 DNA sequence: TGTGCCAGCAGCTTGGATAGCGGGAGGCTCTCAGAAACCCAGTACTTC. Translated: CASSLDSGRLSETQYF.